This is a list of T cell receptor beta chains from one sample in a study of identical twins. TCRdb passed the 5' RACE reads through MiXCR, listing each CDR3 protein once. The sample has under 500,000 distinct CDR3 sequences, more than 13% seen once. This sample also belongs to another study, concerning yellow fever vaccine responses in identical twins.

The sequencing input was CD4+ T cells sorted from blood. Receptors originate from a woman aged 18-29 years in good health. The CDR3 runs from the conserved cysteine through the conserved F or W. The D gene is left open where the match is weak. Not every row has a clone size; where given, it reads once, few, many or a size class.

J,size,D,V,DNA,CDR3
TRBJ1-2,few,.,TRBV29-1,TGCAGCGTTGAATTGGAGGGTTTAGGCTATGGCTACACCTTC,CSVELEGLGYGYTF
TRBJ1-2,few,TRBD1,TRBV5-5,TGTGCCAGCAGCGCCGGGACAGAAGCTAACTATGGCTACACCTTC,CASSAGTEANYGYTF
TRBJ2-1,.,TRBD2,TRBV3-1,TGTGCCAGCAGCCGGCTAACTAGCGGGGGCCGAAGCTCCTACAATGAGCAGTTCTTC,CASSRLTSGGRSSYNEQFF
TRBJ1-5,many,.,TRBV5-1,TGCGCCAGCAGCTTGTACCAGGGTGAGGGTCAGCCCCAGCATTTT,CASSLYQGEGQPQHF
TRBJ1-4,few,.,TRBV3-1,TGTGCCAGCAGCCCGGAGTCGGAGGAAAAACTGTTTTTT,CASSPESEEKLFF
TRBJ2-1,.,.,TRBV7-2,TGTGCCAGCAGCACCAGACTAGGATCGGCCTACAATGAGCAGTTCTTC,CASSTRLGSAYNEQFF
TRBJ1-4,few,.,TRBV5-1,TGCGCCAGCAGCATGACAACAGGGAATGAAAAACTGTTTTTT,CASSMTTGNEKLFF
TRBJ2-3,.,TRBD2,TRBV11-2,TGTGCCAGCAGCTTAGAAGGCACAGCGGGAGGGCGCACAGATACGCAGTATTTT,CASSLEGTAGGRTDTQYF
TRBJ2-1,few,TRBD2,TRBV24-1,TGTGCCACCAGTGATGCTAGCGGGAAGCGGTGGACGGGCAATGAGCAGTTCTTC,CATSDASGKRWTGNEQFF
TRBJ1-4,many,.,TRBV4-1,TGCGCCAGCAGCCAAGTCAGGGGTAATAATGAAAAACTGTTTTTT,CASSQVRGNNEKLFF
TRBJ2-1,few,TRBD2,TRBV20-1,TGCAGTGGGGAGACTAGCGGATTGAATGAGCAGTTCTTC,CSGETSGLNEQFF
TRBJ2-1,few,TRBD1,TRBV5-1,TGCGCCAGCAGCTTGGCGACAGGGACAGGGGCGCAGTTCTTC,CASSLATGTGAQFF
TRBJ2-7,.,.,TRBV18,TGTGCCAGCTCACCACCCAGTGTGGCGGATCGGAGTGAGCAGTACTTC,CASSPPSVADRSEQYF
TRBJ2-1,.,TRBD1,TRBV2,TGTGCCAGCAGGGACAACCGGGACAGGCGGGATGAGCAGTTCTTC,CASRDNRDRRDEQFF
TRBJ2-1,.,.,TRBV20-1,TGCAGTGCTAGCGTCGGGCCCGCAGGGTTGAATGAGCAGTTCTTC,CSASVGPAGLNEQFF
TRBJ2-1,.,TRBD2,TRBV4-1,TGCGCCAGCAGCCAGGGTGCGGGAGGGGGCAATGAGCAGTTCTTC,CASSQGAGGGNEQFF
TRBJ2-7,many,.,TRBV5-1,TGCGCCAGCAGCGCCTCTCTGGGGTCCTACGAGCAGTACTTC,CASSASLGSYEQYF
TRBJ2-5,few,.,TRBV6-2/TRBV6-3,TGTGCCAGCATCCCAAGGAACCAAGAGACCCAGTACTTC,CASIPRNQETQYF
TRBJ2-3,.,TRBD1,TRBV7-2,TGTGCCAGCAGCTCCTACCGGGACAGGGGAACAGATACGCAGTATTTT,CASSSYRDRGTDTQYF
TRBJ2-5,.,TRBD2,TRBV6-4,TGTGCCAGCAGTCGACCTGGGACACCCGGGACTAGCGGGAGGTCCCAAGAGACCCAGTACTTC,CASSRPGTPGTSGRSQETQYF
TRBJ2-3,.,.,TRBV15,TGTGCCACCAGCAGAGATTACGGATATACGCAGTATTTT,CATSRDYGYTQYF
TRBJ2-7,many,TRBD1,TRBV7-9,TGTGCCAGCAGCCAAACCAAACAGGGGATAGCCTACGAGCAGTACTTC,CASSQTKQGIAYEQYF
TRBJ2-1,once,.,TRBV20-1,TGCAGTGCCGATTCAGGGGCAGGGAATGAGCAGTTCTTC,CSADSGAGNEQFF